The source of this T cell receptor beta chain is a study of blood T cell repertoires in COVID-19. Overall study context: Nucleic acid was either cDNA or gDNA, and it came from T cells, B-cell-depleted T cells, or PBMCs.

Germline CDR1 reads SGHRS; CDR2 reads YFSETQ. V lost 3 bases and J lost 8, with 8 bases in between. The CDR3 covers 12 residues. Source study methods: For nucleated cells, counts were estimated from reference gene primer amplification. Sequencing was performed with immunoSEQ multiplex PCR; in TCRdb, only in-frame clones are kept and a portion is missing. V, J and clone size are those of that table, while D and trimming were read from the DNA. Among 120,000 to 150,000 clones, around nine tenths were seen once, and the ten largest hold more than 1%. The source material was PBMCs or T cells enriched from blood (not recorded which). The clonotype originates from a woman aged 30 to 39 with acute COVID-19. This chain links TRBV5-1 with TRBJ1-4, with a weak D call TRBD1 (5 bases). In nucleotides, the CDR3 is TGCGCCAGCAGCTCCGACAGCGAAAAACTGTTTTTT. This sequence encodes CASSSDSEKLFF.